This passage covers 31 T cell receptor beta chains from one sample sequenced in a study of radiation and T cells in renal cell carcinoma. Documented time point: baseline pretreatment blood. Sample treatment: 15 Gy SBRT to primary tumor, nephrectomy 4 weeks later. TCRdb keeps only in-frame clones here, not all; method: immunoSEQ multiplex PCR. In the table there are some 140,000 clones, 70% to 90% of which are singletons. Sequences were derived from blood, sampled from a patient whose treatment included radiotherapy and nephrectomy. These receptor sequences come from a woman aged 45-65 years with renal cell carcinoma.

The gene calls are TRBV5-5 and TRBJ1-5, with D perhaps TRBD1 (5 bases). The V gene lost 1 base and the J gene lost 3 bases, with 11 bases spanning the gap. There are 15 residues in the CDR3. Germline V gives CDR1 SGHKS, CDR2 YYEKEE (reference sequence). As DNA, the CDR3 is TGTGCCAGCAGCTTGTACGGACAACTCAATCAGCCCCAGCATTTT. This gives the protein CASSLYGQLNQPQHF.

In this sample, this clone turned up once. This chain links TRBV15 with TRBJ2-5; 10 positions match TRBD2. J gave up 4 bases and V 1 base, and 3 bases lay outside the gene matches. The CDR3 is made up of 15 amino acids. CDR1 and CDR2 from the germline V gene are LNHNV and YYDKDF (reference sequence). The CDR3 loop is CATSRGAGGVETQYF. Written as DNA, the CDR3 is TGTGCCACCAGCAGAGGAGCGGGGGGGGTAGAGACCCAGTACTTC.

J is TRBJ1-2 and V is TRBV7-3; D unresolved. The CDR3 sequence is 13 residues long. With 1 base removed from V and 7 bases from J, the gap between germline ends came to 10 bases. The germline CDR1 and CDR2 sequences are SGHTA and FQGTGA. The DNA for the CDR3 is TGTGCCAGCAGCTTAAACTCTATGGCTGGCTACACCTTC. Translation: CASSLNSMAGYTF.

The chain couples TRBV19 to TRBJ1-1, with TRBD1 matching over 9 bases. Losses at the gene ends were 2 bases for V and 0 bases for J; bases not matched to a gene: 10. There are 18 residues in the CDR3. Germline lookup yields CDR1 LNHDA and CDR2 SQIVND (reference sequence). The CDR3 loop is CASSIRSGTGSLNTEAFF. The CDR3 bases are TGTGCCAGTAGTATAAGGTCCGGGACAGGGAGTTTGAACACTGAAGCTTTCTTT.

The chain couples TRBV29-1 to TRBJ2-3; 7 bases fit TRBD2. The CDR3 has 10 amino acids. J lost 10 bases, V lost 7 bases, and 5 bases had no gene match. Germline V CDR1 and CDR2: SQVTM, ANQGSEA. CDR3 region: CSGRREAQYF. Here the CDR3 DNA reads TGCAGCGGTAGACGGGAGGCGCAGTATTTT.

The V gene is TRBV18, the J gene TRBJ1-2, with 7 bases matching TRBD1. CDR3 size: 16 residues. Per the germline V gene, CDR1 is KGHSH and CDR2 is LQKENI. V trimming: 2 bases; J trimming: 1 base; junction bases outside the gene matches: 7. For the CDR3, the DNA is TGTGCCAGCTCACCAGCATCGGACAGGCTTAACTATGGCTACACCTTC. This gives the protein CASSPASDRLNYGYTF.

V gene TRBV6-5 combines with J gene TRBJ1-1; maybe TRBD1 (6 bases). CDR3 length: 13 amino acids. V dropped 6 bases and J dropped 7 bases, with 15 bases sitting between them. Germline values: CDR1 MNHEY, CDR2 SVGAGI. The CDR3 is CASRTGAFGEAFF. CDR3 nucleotides: TGTGCCAGCAGGACAGGAGCTTTTGGTGAAGCTTTCTTT.

The chain employs TRBV18 and TRBJ2-7, with D possibly matching TRBD1 (5 bases). Germline V CDR1 and CDR2: KGHSH, LQKENI. CDR3 size: 13 residues. The V and J ends lost 3 bases and 2 bases respectively, with 8 bases between them. The CDR3 loop is CASSPRTTYEQYF. Written as DNA, the CDR3 is TGTGCCAGCTCACCTCGGACAACCTACGAGCAGTACTTC.

The J gene is TRBJ1-1, the V gene TRBV28; a weak D match, TRBD1 (6 bases). From germline, CDR1 is MDHEN and CDR2 SYDVKM. The CDR3 covers 14 residues. Trimming took 2 bases from V and 4 from J, leaving 11 bases between them. CDR3 protein: CASSLQGTGTEAFF. The DNA for the CDR3 is TGTGCCAGCAGTTTACAGGGGACCGGCACTGAAGCTTTCTTT.

V is TRBV6-6 and J is TRBJ1-1, with D perhaps matching TRBD1 (5 bases). V shed 5 bases and J shed 1 base, with 11 bases lying between them. Germline loops: CDR1 MNHNY, CDR2 SVGAGI (reference sequence). The length of the CDR3 is 14 residues. The CDR3: CASSNTGENTEAFF. The CDR3 DNA reads as TGTGCCAGCAGTAACACAGGAGAGAACACTGAAGCTTTCTTT.

The rearrangement uses TRBV5-4 and TRBJ1-2; 8 bases align to TRBD1. The germline V gene encodes CDR1 SGHNT and CDR2 YYREEE (reference sequence). There are 14 residues in the CDR3. Unmatched junction bases numbered 5, after V lost 1 base and J lost 6 bases. The CDR3 loop is CASSLPGQGDGYTF. In DNA form, the CDR3 reads TGTGCCAGCAGCTTGCCCGGACAGGGCGATGGCTACACCTTC. Drawing the rest from reference TRBV5-4 and TRBJ1-2, the complete variable domain is ETGVTQSPTHLIKTRGQQVTLRCSSQSGHNTVSWYQQALGQGPQFIFQYYREEENGRGNFPPRFSGLQFPNYSSELNVNALELDDSALYLCASSLPGQGDGYTFGSGTRLTVV.

This chain uses TRBV30 with TRBJ1-6; 7 nucleotides line up with TRBD1. Trimming cost V 8 bases and J 8 bases; bases outside gene matches: 6. This CDR3 comprises 12 residues. Germline CDR1 reads GTSNPN; CDR2 reads SVGIG (reference sequence). The CDR3: CAGRDSYSPLHF. CDR3 in DNA: TGTGCCGGAAGGGACAGTTATTCACCCCTCCACTTT.

J is TRBJ2-3 and V is TRBV19; perhaps TRBD1 as D (6 bases). There are 17 residues in the CDR3. CDR1 and CDR2 (germline): LNHDA, SQIVND (reference sequence). V lost 4 bases, J lost 7 bases, and 24 bases lay in between. Here the CDR3 reads CASSTKQGKPPTNTQYF. The CDR3, as DNA: TGTGCCAGTAGTACTAAACAGGGAAAACCACCAACGAATACGCAGTATTTT.

The chain links TRBV6-1 to TRBJ1-5, with a tentative D call TRBD1 (5 bases). Germline CDR1 reads MNHNS; CDR2 reads SASEGT. The V and J ends lost 6 bases and 5 bases respectively, with 14 bases between them. CDR3 length equals 14 residues. The CDR3 DNA is TGTGCCAGCAGAGTCCCGGGACGCGATCAGCCCCAGCATTTT. Protein: CASRVPGRDQPQHF.

V gene TRBV2 combines with J gene TRBJ2-7; D gene ambiguous. Germline V lookup: CDR1 SNHLY, CDR2 FYNNEI. The CDR3 runs 13 residues. Trimming removed 4 bases from V and 4 bases from J, with 11 bases in between. This CDR3 is CASSVERRYEQYF. As DNA, the CDR3 is TGTGCCAGCAGTGTCGAGCGCCGGTACGAGCAGTACTTC. Supplemented by reference TRBV2 and TRBJ2-7, the full variable domain reads EPEVTQTPSHQVTQMGQEVILRCVPISNHLYFYWYRQILGQKVEFLVSFYNNEISEKSEIFDDQFSVERPDGSNFTLKIRSTKLEDSAMYFCASSVERRYEQYFGPGTRLTVT.

The V gene is TRBV19, the J gene TRBJ1-4; possible D gene TRBD1, 5 bases. The CDR3 runs 15 residues. Trimming left V 10 bases short and J 2 bases short, with 17 bases between. Germline-derived CDR1 and CDR2 are LNHDA and SQIVND (reference sequence). CDR3: CATTPLGGTNEKLFF. The CDR3 bases are TGTGCCACCACCCCTCTGGGGGGGACTAATGAAAAACTGTTTTTT.

The chain is built from TRBV5-1 and TRBJ2-1, with TRBD1 identical over 8 bases. This CDR3 comprises 14 residues. CDR1 is SGHRS and CDR2 is YFSETQ in the germline V gene. J gave up 8 bases and V 4 bases, and 8 bases lay outside the gene matches. The CDR3 here is CASSPRGQGHEQFF. The DNA for the CDR3 is TGCGCCAGCAGCCCCCGCGGACAGGGACATGAGCAGTTCTTC.

This clone turned up a few times. This rearrangement joins TRBV14 to TRBJ1-4; tentatively, D is TRBD1 (6 bases). Germline CDR1 reads SGHDN; CDR2 reads FVKESK. With 5 bases removed from V and 8 bases from J, the gap between germline ends came to 18 bases. This CDR3 has 15 amino acids. The CDR3 DNA reads TGTGCCAGCAGCGAGAGCAGGGGACTTTGGGAAAAACTGTTTTTT. This translates into CASSESRGLWEKLFF.

This chain joins TRBV5-4 and TRBJ1-2; TRBD1 aligns across 10 bases. Germline V CDR1 and CDR2: SGHNT, YYREEE (reference sequence). The ends lost 4 bases at V and 4 bases at J; junction bases unmatched: 7. This CDR3 region has 15 residues. CDR3 sequence (DNA): TGTGCCAGCAGCCGACAGGGGGCGTCGGTCTATGGCTACACCTTC. It is translated as CASSRQGASVYGYTF.

The count of this clone is one. This chain uses TRBV4-1 with TRBJ1-1; D remains ambiguous. Trimming cost V 0 bases and J 0 bases, with 17 bases left between them. This CDR3 has 18 residues. Looked up from germline, CDR1 is MGHRA and CDR2 is YSYEKL. CDR3 nucleotides: TGCGCCAGCAGCCAAGACAGGTTCGGAAATGGTATGAACACTGAAGCTTTCTTT. Protein: CASSQDRFGNGMNTEAFF.

This chain connects TRBV9 to TRBJ2-1, with 8 bases aligning to TRBD2. Germline CDR1 and CDR2: SGDLS and YYNGEE. Trimming removed 4 bases from V and 7 bases from J; junction bases left unmatched: 10. The CDR3 covers 15 residues. The CDR3: CASSIDGGALNEQFF. In DNA, the CDR3 is TGTGCCAGCAGCATCGACGGGGGGGCCTTAAATGAGCAGTTCTTC.

The rearrangement uses TRBV4-1 and TRBJ1-6; tentatively, D is TRBD1 (5 bases). V was clipped by 1 base and J by 10 bases, with 11 bases between them. CDR3 length equals 14 residues. Germline V lookup: CDR1 MGHRA, CDR2 YSYEKL. Here the CDR3 reads CASSQGWGVSPLHF. DNA for the CDR3: TGCGCCAGCAGCCAAGGGTGGGGGGTCTCACCCCTCCACTTT.

This chain uses TRBV5-1 with TRBJ2-5; 8 bases are a match to TRBD2. CDR1 and CDR2 (germline): SGHRS, YFSETQ. The V segment lost 0 bases and the J segment 5 bases; nucleotides outside the gene matches: 6. The CDR3 sequence is 15 residues long. CDR3: CASSLEGLGVETQYF. The CDR3 region has the DNA TGCGCCAGCAGCTTGGAGGGACTAGGAGTTGAGACCCAGTACTTC.

The rearrangement joins TRBV5-1 to TRBJ2-1, with D perhaps matching TRBD2 (5 bases). The CDR3 sequence is 17 residues long. Germline V gene sequence: CDR1 SGHRS, CDR2 YFSETQ. The ends were cut back, 0 bases at V and 0 bases at J, with 13 bases in the middle. CDR3 coding DNA: TGCGCCAGCAGCTTGGCGTTCGTAGCGAGCTCCTACAATGAGCAGTTCTTC. Protein product: CASSLAFVASSYNEQFF.

This rearrangement joins TRBV5-1 to TRBJ2-1; TRBD1 matches 8 bases. The CDR3 is 17 residues long. Germline CDR1 SGHRS, CDR2 YFSETQ. The junction had 11 bases not matched to a gene; V was cut back by 0 bases and J by 6 bases. This CDR3 reads CASSLAKRTGISNEQFF. Written as DNA, the CDR3 is TGCGCCAGCAGCTTGGCCAAGAGGACAGGGATCTCCAATGAGCAGTTCTTC.

The V gene is TRBV5-4, the J gene TRBJ2-5; the match to TRBD1 covers 9 bases. V lost 4 bases to trimming and J lost 0 bases; unmatched junction nucleotides: 4. Germline CDR1 is SGHNT and CDR2 is YYREEE (reference sequence). This CDR3 has 15 residues. This chain's CDR3 is CASSIDRGYQETQYF. Written as DNA, the CDR3 is TGTGCCAGCAGCATTGACAGGGGGTACCAAGAGACCCAGTACTTC.

The rearrangement uses TRBV15 and TRBJ2-5; D possibly matches TRBD1 or TRBD2 (5 bases each). Trimming removed 7 bases from V and 2 bases from J, with 14 bases in between. In germline, CDR1 is LNHNV, CDR2 YYDKDF (reference sequence). The CDR3 has 14 amino acids. The CDR3 sequence: CATKAGTRQETQYF. Here the CDR3 DNA reads TGTGCCACCAAGGCAGGGACCAGACAAGAGACCCAGTACTTC.

The chain recombines TRBV18 with TRBJ1-6; a possible D gene is TRBD1 (5 bases). This CDR3 is 15 amino acids long. With 3 bases removed from V and 5 bases from J, the gap between germline ends came to 11 bases. The germline CDR1 and CDR2 sequences are KGHSH and LQKENI. CDR3 protein: CASSPLADNNSPLHF. DNA for the CDR3: TGTGCCAGCTCACCCCTCGCGGACAATAATTCACCCCTCCACTTT.

The chain couples TRBV7-9 to TRBJ1-2; D is unresolved. Looked up from germline, CDR1 is SEHNR and CDR2 is FQNEAQ (reference sequence). The V end was cut by 1 base, the J end by 4 bases, with 16 bases between. The CDR3 length is 16 residues. In DNA form, the CDR3 reads TGTGCCAGCAGCTTAGGACGTCTAGAGGGTTTCTATGGCTACACCTTC. Translated: CASSLGRLEGFYGYTF.

The chain couples TRBV5-4 to TRBJ2-3; 9 nucleotides match TRBD2. V shed 1 base and J 1 base; nucleotides not matched to a gene: 4. Looked up from germline, CDR1 is SGHNT and CDR2 is YYREEE (reference sequence). The CDR3 spans 16 residues. The CDR3: CASSLSLAGGTDTQYF. CDR3 DNA: TGTGCCAGCAGCTTGTCATTAGCGGGGGGCACAGATACGCAGTATTTT.

The rearrangement uses TRBV6-1 and TRBJ1-4; D not certain. The CDR3 loop spans 12 amino acids. The V end lost 6 bases, the J end lost 5 bases, and 7 bases lay between the germline ends. Germline CDR1 is MNHNS and CDR2 is SASEGT. CDR3 in amino acids: CASSPSNEKLFF. The CDR3, as DNA: TGTGCCAGCAGCCCAAGCAATGAAAAACTGTTTTTT.